A single sample gave rise to the 16 T cell receptor beta chains below, sequenced in a study of blood T cell repertoires in COVID-19. Profiling relied on immunoSEQ multiplex PCR, and the TCRdb table lists in-frame clones only, not all of them. Among approximately 97,000 clones, more than 90% were seen once, and the ten largest hold about 4%. Sequenced: peripheral blood. The receptors were gathered from a man younger than 35 with acute or convalescent COVID-19.

CDR3 DNA: TGTGCCAGCAGTAGGGACCTCACAGGGAATGAGCAGTTCTTC. This encodes CASSRDLTGNEQFF. V gene TRBV6-5 combines with J gene TRBJ2-1, with a weak D call TRBD1 (6 bases). CDR3 size: 14 residues. Trimming took 5 bases from V and 7 from J, leaving 15 bases between them. In germline, CDR1 is MNHEY, CDR2 SVGAGI.

This chain's CDR3 is CASSVREDTEAFF. For the CDR3, the DNA is TGTGCCAGCAGTGTTCGGGAGGACACTGAAGCTTTCTTT. The J gene is TRBJ1-1, the V gene TRBV27; D gene uncertain. Germline CDR1 and CDR2: MNHEY and SMNVEV (reference sequence). There are 13 residues in the CDR3. The V end was cut by 5 bases, the J end by 3 bases, with 10 bases between.

J is TRBJ2-5 and V is TRBV5-4; 7 bases are shared with TRBD1. CDR3 length: 15 amino acids. CDR1 and CDR2 (germline): SGHNT, YYREEE (reference sequence). The V segment lost 4 bases and the J segment 1 base; nucleotides outside the gene matches: 7. The CDR3 DNA sequence: TGTGCCAGCAGCAACCCGGGACAGTCCCAAGAGACCCAGTACTTC. It is translated as CASSNPGQSQETQYF.

This chain links TRBV5-1 with TRBJ2-3; a possible D gene is TRBD2 (6 bases). Trimming took 5 bases from V and 4 from J, leaving 17 bases between them. The CDR3 is 15 amino acids. In germline, CDR1 is SGHRS, CDR2 YFSETQ. DNA for the CDR3: TGCGCCAGCAGACGGGGGACGGTGAGCGCAGATACGCAGTATTTT. Protein sequence: CASRRGTVSADTQYF. Full variable domain (missing parts from reference TRBV5-1 and TRBJ2-3): KAGVTQTPRYLIKTRGQQVTLSCSPISGHRSVSWYQQTPGQGLQFLFEYFSETQRNKGNFPGRFSGRQFSNSRSEMNVSTLELGDSALYLCASRRGTVSADTQYFGPGTRLTVL.

The rearrangement joins TRBV18 to TRBJ2-7; 8 nucleotides line up with TRBD1. V gave up 8 bases and J gave up 5 bases; unmatched junction bases: 14. The CDR3 extends over 15 amino acids. Germline CDR1 is KGHSH and CDR2 is LQKENI. In nucleotides, the CDR3 is TGTGCCAGCCTGCCCACTCCGGGACAGGCCCACGAGCAGTACTTC. Its translation is CASLPTPGQAHEQYF.

The chain links TRBV6-1 to TRBJ1-1; no definite D call. This CDR3 has 14 residues. With 0 bases removed from V and 2 bases from J, the gap between germline ends came to 7 bases. The germline CDR1 and CDR2 sequences are MNHNS and SASEGT. CDR3 loop: CASSEARGNTEAFF. CDR3 in DNA: TGTGCCAGCAGTGAAGCGCGGGGTAACACTGAAGCTTTCTTT.

The chain has TRBV7-6 and TRBJ2-7, with a possible D match to TRBD1 (7 bases). The CDR3 has 16 residues. Per the germline V gene, CDR1 is SGHVS and CDR2 is FNYEAQ. Deletions cut 1 base from V and 5 bases from J, with 18 bases between. CDR3 coding DNA: TGTGCCAGCAGCTTAGGGGGGGACAGTTGGTCTAACGAGCAGTACTTC. It specifies CASSLGGDSWSNEQYF.

The V and J genes are TRBV2 and TRBJ1-2; tentatively, D is TRBD1 (5 bases). The CDR3 runs to 13 residues. V lost 8 bases and J lost 4, with 14 bases in between. Germline values: CDR1 SNHLY, CDR2 FYNNEI. In DNA form, the CDR3 reads TGTGCCAGCGGGAACAGGTTCACCTATGGCTACACCTTC. Protein sequence: CASGNRFTYGYTF.

The chain recombines TRBV10-1 with TRBJ1-1; 7 nucleotides line up with TRBD1. The CDR3 spans 13 residues. CDR1 WNHNN and CDR2 SYGVQD come from the germline V gene (reference sequence). V lost 7 bases and J lost 3; bases outside the gene matches: 5. This CDR3 reads CASKGGPHTEAFF. The CDR3 DNA sequence: TGCGCCAGCAAAGGGGGCCCTCACACTGAAGCTTTCTTT.

V usage is TRBV18 and J usage is TRBJ1-5; 9 nucleotides match TRBD1. This CDR3 spans 16 amino acids. Germline V CDR1 and CDR2: KGHSH, LQKENI. The junction had 9 bases not matched to a gene; V was cut back by 4 bases and J by 5 bases. The DNA of the CDR3 is TGTGCCAGCTCACGAACCACAGGGGGCAGGGATCAGCCCCAGCATTTT. It specifies CASSRTTGGRDQPQHF.

This sequence joins TRBV11-3 and TRBJ2-3, with D tentatively TRBD1 (5 bases). The CDR3 consists of 15 residues. Trimming took off 0 bases at V and 1 base at J, with 8 bases between the two ends. Looked up from germline, CDR1 is SGHNT and CDR2 is YENEEA. The CDR3 DNA reads as TGTGCCAGCAGCTTAGACTCGACAGGCACAGATACGCAGTATTTT. Its protein is CASSLDSTGTDTQYF.

The chain links TRBV11-2 to TRBJ1-2; D not resolved. This CDR3 contains 15 residues. CDR1 and CDR2 (germline): SGHAT, FQNNGV. The germline V and J ends were trimmed by 0 bases and 6 bases, with 14 bases remaining between them. The CDR3 region has the DNA TGTGCCAGCAGCTTAGATCGCGGCAGCGCCCATGGCTACACCTTC. Translating it yields CASSLDRGSAHGYTF.

The rearrangement links TRBV2 to TRBJ1-3, with D perhaps matching TRBD1 (6 bases). In germline, CDR1 is SNHLY, CDR2 FYNNEI. V was shortened by 4 bases and J by 1 base, with 14 bases between the two germline ends. The CDR3 runs to 16 residues. Here the CDR3 DNA reads TGTGCCAGCAGTGGATCTTGGGGGCCGTCTGGAAACACCATATATTTT. Its protein product is CASSGSWGPSGNTIYF. The full variable domain, its missing parts supplied by reference TRBV2 and TRBJ1-3, is EPEVTQTPSHQVTQMGQEVILRCVPISNHLYFYWYRQILGQKVEFLVSFYNNEISEKSEIFDDQFSVERPDGSNFTLKIRSTKLEDSAMYFCASSGSWGPSGNTIYFGEGSWLTVV.

The rearrangement joins TRBV20-1 to TRBJ1-3, with D unresolved. The CDR3 is 15 amino acids. Germline V lookup: CDR1 DFQATT, CDR2 SNEGSKA (reference sequence). V was trimmed by 3 bases and J by 4 bases, leaving 16 bases between them. CDR3 DNA: TGCAGTGCTAGTAGATCGGGGAGCACGGGAAACACCATATATTTT. Protein product: CSASRSGSTGNTIYF.

Concerning this clone: Relative to the germline gene, one junction end is altered; a read error may explain this. V and J are TRBV30 and TRBJ1-2; 9 nucleotides match TRBD1. The CDR3 runs to 15 residues. The germline V gene has CDR1 GTSNPN and CDR2 SVGIG (reference sequence). The CDR3 reads CARSSGTGYDYGYTF. CDR3 bases: TGTGCCCGGAGCTCCGGGACAGGGTATGACTATGGCTACACCTTC.

The chain couples TRBV11-2 to TRBJ1-1, with D perhaps TRBD1 (6 bases). The V end lost 8 bases, the J end lost 0 bases, and 16 bases lay between the germline ends. Germline V gives CDR1 SGHAT, CDR2 FQNNGV. The CDR3 sequence is 15 residues long. The CDR3 spells CASALNRELNTEAFF. CDR3 in DNA: TGTGCCAGCGCCCTGAACAGGGAGTTGAACACTGAAGCTTTCTTT. Combining the CDR3 with reference TRBV11-2 and TRBJ1-1 gives the whole variable domain EAGVAQSPRYKIIEKRQSVAFWCNPISGHATLYWYQQILGQGPKLLIQFQNNGVVDDSQLPKDRFSAERLKGVDSTLKIQPAKLEDSAVYLCASALNRELNTEAFFGQGTRLTVV.